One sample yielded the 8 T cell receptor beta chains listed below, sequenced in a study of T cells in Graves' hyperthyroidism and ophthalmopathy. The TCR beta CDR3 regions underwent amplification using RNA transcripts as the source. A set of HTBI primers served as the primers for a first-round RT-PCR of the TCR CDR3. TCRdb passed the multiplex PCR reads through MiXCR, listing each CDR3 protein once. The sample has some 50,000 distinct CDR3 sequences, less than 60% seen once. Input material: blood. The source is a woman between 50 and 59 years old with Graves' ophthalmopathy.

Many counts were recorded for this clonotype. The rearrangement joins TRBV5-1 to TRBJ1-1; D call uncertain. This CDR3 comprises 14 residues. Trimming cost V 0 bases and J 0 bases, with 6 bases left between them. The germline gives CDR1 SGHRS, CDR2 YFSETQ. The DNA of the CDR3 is TGCGCCAGCAGCTTGGAGCCAGTGAACACTGAAGCTTTCTTT. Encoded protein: CASSLEPVNTEAFF.

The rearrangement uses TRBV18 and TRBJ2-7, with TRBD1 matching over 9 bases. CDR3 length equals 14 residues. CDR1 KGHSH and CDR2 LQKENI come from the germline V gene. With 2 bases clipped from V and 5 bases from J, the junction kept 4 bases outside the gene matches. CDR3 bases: TGTGCCAGCTCACCAGTGACAGGGGGGAACGAGCAGTACTTC. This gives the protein CASSPVTGGNEQYF.

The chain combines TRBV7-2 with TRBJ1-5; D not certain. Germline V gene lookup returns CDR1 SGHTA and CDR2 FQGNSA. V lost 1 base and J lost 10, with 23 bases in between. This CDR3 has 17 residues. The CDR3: CASSLGATGTNNSPQHF. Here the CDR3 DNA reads TGTGCCAGCAGCTTAGGCGCGACCGGCACCAATAATTCACCCCAGCATTTT. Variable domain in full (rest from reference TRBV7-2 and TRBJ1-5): GAGVSQSPSNKVTEKGKDVELRCDPISGHTALYWYRQSLGQGLEFLIYFQGNSAPDKSGLPSDRFSAERTGGSVSTLTIQRTQQEDSAVYLCASSLGATGTNNSPQHFGDGTRLSIL.

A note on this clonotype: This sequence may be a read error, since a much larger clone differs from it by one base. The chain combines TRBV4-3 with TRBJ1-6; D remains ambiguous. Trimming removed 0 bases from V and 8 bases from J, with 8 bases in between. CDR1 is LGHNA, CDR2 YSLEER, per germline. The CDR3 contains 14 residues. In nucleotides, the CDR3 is TGCGCCAGCAGCCAAGATCCGGTAGATTCACCCCTCCACTTT. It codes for CASSQDPVDSPLHF.

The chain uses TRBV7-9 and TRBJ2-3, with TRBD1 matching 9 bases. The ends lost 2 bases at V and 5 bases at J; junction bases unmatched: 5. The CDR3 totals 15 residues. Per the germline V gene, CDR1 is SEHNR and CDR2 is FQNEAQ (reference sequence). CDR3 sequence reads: CASSLTTGGIDTQYF. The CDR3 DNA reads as TGTGCCAGCAGCTTAACGACAGGGGGGATAGATACGCAGTATTTT.

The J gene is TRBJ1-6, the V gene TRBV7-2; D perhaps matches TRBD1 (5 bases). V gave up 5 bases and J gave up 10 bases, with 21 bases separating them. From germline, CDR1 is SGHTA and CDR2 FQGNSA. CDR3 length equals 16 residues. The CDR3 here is CASSTATSGGGSPLHF. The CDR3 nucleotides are TGTGCCAGCAGCACCGCGACTAGCGGGGGAGGATCACCCCTCCACTTT.

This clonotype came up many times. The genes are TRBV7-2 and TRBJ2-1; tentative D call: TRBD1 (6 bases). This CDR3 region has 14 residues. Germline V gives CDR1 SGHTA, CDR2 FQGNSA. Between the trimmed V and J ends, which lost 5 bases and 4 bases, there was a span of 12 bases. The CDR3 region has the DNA TGTGCCAGCAGCCAGACTGGACAGTACAATGAGCAGTTCTTC. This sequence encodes CASSQTGQYNEQFF.

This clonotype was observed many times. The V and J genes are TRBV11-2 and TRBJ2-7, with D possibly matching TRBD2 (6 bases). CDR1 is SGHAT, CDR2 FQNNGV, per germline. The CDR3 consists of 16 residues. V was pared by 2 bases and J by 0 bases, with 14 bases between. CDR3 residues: CASSLHGTSTSYEQYF. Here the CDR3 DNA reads TGTGCCAGCAGCTTACACGGGACTTCTACCTCCTACGAGCAGTACTTC.